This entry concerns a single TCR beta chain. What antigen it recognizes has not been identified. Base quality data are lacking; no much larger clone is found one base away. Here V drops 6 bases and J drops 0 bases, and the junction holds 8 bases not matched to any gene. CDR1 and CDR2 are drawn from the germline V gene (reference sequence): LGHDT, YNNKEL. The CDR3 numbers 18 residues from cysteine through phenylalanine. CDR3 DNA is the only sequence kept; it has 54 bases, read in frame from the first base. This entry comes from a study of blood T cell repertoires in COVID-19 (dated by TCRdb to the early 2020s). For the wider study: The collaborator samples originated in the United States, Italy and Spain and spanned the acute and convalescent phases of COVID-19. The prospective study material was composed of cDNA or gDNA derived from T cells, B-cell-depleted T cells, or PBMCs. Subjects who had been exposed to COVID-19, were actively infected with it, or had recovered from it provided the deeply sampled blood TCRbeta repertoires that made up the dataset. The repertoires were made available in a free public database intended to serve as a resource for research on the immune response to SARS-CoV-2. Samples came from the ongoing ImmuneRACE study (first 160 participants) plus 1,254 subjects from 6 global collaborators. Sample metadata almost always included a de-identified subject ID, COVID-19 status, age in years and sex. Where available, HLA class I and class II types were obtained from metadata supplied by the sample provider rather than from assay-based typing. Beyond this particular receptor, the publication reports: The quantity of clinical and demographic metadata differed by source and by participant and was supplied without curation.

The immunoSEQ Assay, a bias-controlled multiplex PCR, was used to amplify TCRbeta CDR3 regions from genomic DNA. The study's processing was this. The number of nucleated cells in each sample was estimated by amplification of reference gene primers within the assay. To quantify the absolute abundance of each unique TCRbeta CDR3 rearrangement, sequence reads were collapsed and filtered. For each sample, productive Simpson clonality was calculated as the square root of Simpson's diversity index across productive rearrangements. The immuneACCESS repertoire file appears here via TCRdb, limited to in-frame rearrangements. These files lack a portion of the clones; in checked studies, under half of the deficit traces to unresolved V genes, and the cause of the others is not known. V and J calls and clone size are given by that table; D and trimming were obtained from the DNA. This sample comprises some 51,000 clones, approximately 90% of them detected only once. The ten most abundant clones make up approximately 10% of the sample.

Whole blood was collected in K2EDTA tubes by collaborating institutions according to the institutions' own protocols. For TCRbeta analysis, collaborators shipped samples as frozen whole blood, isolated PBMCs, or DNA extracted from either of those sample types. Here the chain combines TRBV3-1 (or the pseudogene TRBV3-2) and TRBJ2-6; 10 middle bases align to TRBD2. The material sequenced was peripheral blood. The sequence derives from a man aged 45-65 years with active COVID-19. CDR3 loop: CASSPGTSVPSGANVLTF. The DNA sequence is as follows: TGTGCCAGCAGTCCCGGGACTAGCGTTCCCTCTGGGGCCAACGTCCTGACTTTC.